The sequence of this T cell receptor (beta chain) was determined in a study of CD8 T cells in ankylosing spondylitis. General observations from the study: Disease-linked clones had a CD8+ phenotype and relatively low frequency in peripheral blood.

The CDR3 consists of 15 residues. J gave up 5 bases and V 4 bases, and 8 bases lay outside the gene matches. The germline V gene encodes CDR1 SGHRS and CDR2 YFSETQ. This clonotype was counted many times. Its antigen is not identified. Construction of TCR beta libraries was performed using quantitative 5'-RACE with molecular barcodes. TCRdb reprocessed the 5' RACE reads via MiXCR and lists one record per CDR3 protein. The data show approximately 240,000 distinct CDR3 sequences, 8% to 11% seen once. The sequence derives from a male donor with ankylosing spondylitis or in good health (not recorded which). What was sequenced was blood, either unsorted or a sorted T cell fraction (not recorded which). This sequence joins TRBV5-1 and TRBJ2-7, with TRBD1 identical over 11 bases. CDR3 amino acids: CASSERGQGDHEQYF. DNA of the CDR3: TGCGCCAGCAGCGAGAGGGGACAGGGGGATCACGAGCAGTACTTC.